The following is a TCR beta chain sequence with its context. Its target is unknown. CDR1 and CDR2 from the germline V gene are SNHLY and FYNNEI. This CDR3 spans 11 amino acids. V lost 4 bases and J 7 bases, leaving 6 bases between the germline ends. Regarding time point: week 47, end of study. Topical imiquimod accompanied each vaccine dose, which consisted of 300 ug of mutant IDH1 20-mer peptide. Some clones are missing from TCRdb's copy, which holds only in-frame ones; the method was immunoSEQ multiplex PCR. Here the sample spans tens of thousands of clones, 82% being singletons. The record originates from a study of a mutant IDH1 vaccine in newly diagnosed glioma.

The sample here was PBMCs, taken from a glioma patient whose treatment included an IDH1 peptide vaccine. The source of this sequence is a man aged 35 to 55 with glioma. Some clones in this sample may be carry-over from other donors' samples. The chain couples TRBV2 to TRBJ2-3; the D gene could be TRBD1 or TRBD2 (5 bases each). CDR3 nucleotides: TGTGCCAGCAGTGGGGGGAATACGCAGTATTTT. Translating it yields CASSGGNTQYF.